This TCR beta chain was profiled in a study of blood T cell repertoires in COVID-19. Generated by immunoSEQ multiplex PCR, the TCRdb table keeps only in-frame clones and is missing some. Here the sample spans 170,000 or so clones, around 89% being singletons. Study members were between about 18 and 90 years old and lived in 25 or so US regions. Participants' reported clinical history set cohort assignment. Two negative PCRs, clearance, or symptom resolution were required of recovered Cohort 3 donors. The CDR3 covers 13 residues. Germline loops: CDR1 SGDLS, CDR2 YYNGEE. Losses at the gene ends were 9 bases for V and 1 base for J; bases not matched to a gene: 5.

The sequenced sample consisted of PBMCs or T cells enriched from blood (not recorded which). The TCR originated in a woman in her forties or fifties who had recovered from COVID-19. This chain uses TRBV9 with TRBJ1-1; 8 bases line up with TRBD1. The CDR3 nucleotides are TGTGCCACCGGACAGGGCCAGAACACTGAAGCTTTCTTT. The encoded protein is CATGQGQNTEAFF.